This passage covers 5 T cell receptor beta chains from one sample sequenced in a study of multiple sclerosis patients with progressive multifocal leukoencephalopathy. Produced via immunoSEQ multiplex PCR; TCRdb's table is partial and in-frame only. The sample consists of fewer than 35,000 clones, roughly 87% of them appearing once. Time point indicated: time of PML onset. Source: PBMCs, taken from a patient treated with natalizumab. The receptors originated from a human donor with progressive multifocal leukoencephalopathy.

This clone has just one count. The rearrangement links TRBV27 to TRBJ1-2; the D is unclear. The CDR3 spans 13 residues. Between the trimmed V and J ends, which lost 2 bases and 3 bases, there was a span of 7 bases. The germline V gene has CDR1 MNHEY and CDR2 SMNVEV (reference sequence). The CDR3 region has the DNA TGTGCCAGCAGTTTAAAAGGATACTATGGCTACACCTTC. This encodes CASSLKGYYGYTF.

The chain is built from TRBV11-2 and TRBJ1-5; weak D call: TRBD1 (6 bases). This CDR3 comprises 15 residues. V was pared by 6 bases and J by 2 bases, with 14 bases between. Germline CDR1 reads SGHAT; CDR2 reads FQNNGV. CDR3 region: CASSSRGDGNQPQHF. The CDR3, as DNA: TGTGCCAGCAGTTCAAGGGGGGATGGCAATCAGCCCCAGCATTTT.

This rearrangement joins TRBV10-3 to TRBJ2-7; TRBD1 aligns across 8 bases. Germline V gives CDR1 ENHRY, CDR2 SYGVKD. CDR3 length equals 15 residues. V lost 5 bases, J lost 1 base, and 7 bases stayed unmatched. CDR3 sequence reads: CAISNGWDRSYEQYF. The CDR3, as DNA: TGTGCCATCAGTAACGGCTGGGACAGGTCCTACGAGCAGTACTTC.

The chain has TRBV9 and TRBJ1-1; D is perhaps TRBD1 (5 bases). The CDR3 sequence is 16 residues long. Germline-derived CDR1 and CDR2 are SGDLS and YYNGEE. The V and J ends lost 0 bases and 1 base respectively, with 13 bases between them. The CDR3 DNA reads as TGTGCCAGCAGCGTAGGGCAGGGCGTCAAGAACACTGAAGCTTTCTTT. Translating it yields CASSVGQGVKNTEAFF.

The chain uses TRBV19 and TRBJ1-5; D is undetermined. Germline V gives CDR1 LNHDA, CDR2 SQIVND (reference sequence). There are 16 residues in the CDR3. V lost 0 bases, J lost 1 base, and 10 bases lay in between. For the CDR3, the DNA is TGTGCCAGTAGTATAGAGAGGACGTGGAGCAATCAGCCCCAGCATTTT. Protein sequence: CASSIERTWSNQPQHF.